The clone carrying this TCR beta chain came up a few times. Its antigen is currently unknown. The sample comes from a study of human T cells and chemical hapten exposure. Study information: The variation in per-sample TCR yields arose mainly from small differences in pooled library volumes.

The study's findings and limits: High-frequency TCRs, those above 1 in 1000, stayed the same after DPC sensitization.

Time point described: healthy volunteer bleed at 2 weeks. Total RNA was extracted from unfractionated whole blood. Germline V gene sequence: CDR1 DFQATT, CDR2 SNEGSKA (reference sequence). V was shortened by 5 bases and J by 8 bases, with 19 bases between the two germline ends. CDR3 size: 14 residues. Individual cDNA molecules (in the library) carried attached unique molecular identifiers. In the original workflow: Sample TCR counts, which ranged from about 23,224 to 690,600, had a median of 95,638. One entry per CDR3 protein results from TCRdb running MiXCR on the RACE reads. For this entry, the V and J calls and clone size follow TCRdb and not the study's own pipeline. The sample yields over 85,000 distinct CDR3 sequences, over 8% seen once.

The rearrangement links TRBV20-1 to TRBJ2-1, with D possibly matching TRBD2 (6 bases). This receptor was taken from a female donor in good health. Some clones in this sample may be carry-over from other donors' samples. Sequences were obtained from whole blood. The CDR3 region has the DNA TGCAGTGCTGGTAGGCCGGGAGAGTCTGATGAGCAGTTCTTC. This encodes CSAGRPGESDEQFF.